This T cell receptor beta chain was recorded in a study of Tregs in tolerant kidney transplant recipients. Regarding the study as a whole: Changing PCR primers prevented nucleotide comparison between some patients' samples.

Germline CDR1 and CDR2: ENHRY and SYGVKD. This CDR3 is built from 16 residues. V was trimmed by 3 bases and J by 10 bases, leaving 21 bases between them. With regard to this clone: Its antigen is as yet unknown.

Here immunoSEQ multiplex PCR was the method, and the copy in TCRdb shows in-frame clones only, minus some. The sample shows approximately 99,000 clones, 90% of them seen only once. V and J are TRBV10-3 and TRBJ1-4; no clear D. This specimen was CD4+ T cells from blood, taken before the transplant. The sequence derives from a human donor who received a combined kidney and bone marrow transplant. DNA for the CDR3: TGTGCCATCAGTGAACTCTGGAGTTTCGAAAGAGGAAAACTGTTTTTT. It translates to CAISELWSFERGKLFF.